The TCR beta chain described here comes from a study of breast tumors, draining lymph nodes, adjacent tissues. Breast cancer patients provided tissue from their axillary draining lymph nodes. CDR1 and CDR2 from the germline V gene are SNHLY and FYNNEI. The V end lost 6 bases, the J end lost 2 bases, and 11 bases lay between the germline ends. The CDR3 loop spans 13 amino acids. Study-wide findings and caveats: Luminal-like breast cancer showed significantly higher tumor–nontumor repertoire similarity than basal-like. Tumor repertoires ranked between lymph nodes and nontumor tissue in diversity, with V and J gene preferences. That most tumor T cells come from lymph nodes remained unproven.

This clonotype was seen repeatedly, ten times or more. Antigen: not known. MiXCR, run by TCRdb on the multiplex PCR reads, gives a single entry per CDR3 protein. The sample shows more than 200,000 distinct CDR3 sequences, about 34% of them seen only once. The sequence was collected from a female donor with breast cancer. Some clones in this sample may be carry-over from other donors' samples. The chain combines TRBV2 with TRBJ2-7; no definite D call. The material sequenced was axillary lymph node tissue. DNA of the CDR3: TGTGCCAGCAGAAGACTCTCCCCCTACGAGCAGTACTTC. As protein: CASRRLSPYEQYF.